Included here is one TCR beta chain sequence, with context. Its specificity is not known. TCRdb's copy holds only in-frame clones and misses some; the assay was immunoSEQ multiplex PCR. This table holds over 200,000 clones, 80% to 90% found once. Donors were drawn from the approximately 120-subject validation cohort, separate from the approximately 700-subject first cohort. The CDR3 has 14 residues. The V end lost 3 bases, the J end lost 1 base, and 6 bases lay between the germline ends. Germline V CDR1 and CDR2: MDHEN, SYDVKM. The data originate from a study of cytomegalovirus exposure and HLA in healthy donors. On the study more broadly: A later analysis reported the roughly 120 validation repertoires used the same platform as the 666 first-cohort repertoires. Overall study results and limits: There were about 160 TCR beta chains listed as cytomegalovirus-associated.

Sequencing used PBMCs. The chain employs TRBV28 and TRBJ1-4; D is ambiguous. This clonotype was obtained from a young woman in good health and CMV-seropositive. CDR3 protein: CASSFRRTNEKLFF. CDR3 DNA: TGTGCCAGCAGTTTTCGTAGAACTAATGAAAAACTGTTTTTT.